These 28 T cell receptor beta chains originate from one sample sequenced in a study of cytomegalovirus exposure and HLA in healthy donors. The PCR ran on 60 Vbeta and 13 Jbeta primers. Clones were sequenced by immunoSEQ multiplex PCR, and TCRdb holds only the in-frame ones, with some missing. The sample consists of about 280,000 clones, approximately 90% of them appearing once. The sequenced sample consisted of PBMCs. Receptor source: a woman aged 18 to 35 in good health and CMV-seronegative.

With respect to this clone: A read error may produce the germline difference seen at one junction end. V gene TRBV7-7 combines with J gene TRBJ2-5; a weak D match, TRBD2 (5 bases). The CDR3 covers 14 residues. The germline gives CDR1 SSHAT, CDR2 FNYEAQ (reference sequence). CDR3 sequence reads: CASSPSGGLETQYF. The CDR3 nucleotides are TGTGCTAGCAGCCCGTCCGGCGGGCTTGAGACCCAGTACTTC.

The chain couples TRBV4-2 to TRBJ1-2; 7 positions agree with TRBD1. Per the germline V gene, CDR1 is LGHNA and CDR2 is YNFKEQ. V gave up 0 bases and J gave up 3 bases; unmatched junction bases: 10. The CDR3 contains 17 residues. CDR3 sequence: CASSQDLVAGGHYGYTF. The DNA for the CDR3 is TGTGCCAGCAGCCAAGATTTGGTGGCAGGGGGTCACTATGGCTACACCTTC.

V and J are TRBV28 and TRBJ1-5; tentative D call: TRBD1 (5 bases). The V gene's germline CDR1 is MDHEN and CDR2 SYDVKM. CDR3 length: 17 amino acids. Trimming shortened V by 5 bases and J by 4 bases, and 21 bases separated the two germline ends. The CDR3 nucleotides read TGTGCCAGCAGTCTCGACACGACAGCAAGCCGAAATCAGCCCCAGCATTTT. Translating it yields CASSLDTTASRNQPQHF.

This clone was observed a handful of times. The chain joins TRBV6-5 to TRBJ1-1, with D perhaps TRBD1 (6 bases). Germline-derived CDR1 and CDR2 are MNHEY and SVGAGI. Trimming pared 11 bases from V and 1 base from J, leaving 14 bases between. The CDR3 is 13 residues long. The CDR3 spells CAGRQGWNTEAFF. CDR3 nucleotides: TGTGCCGGGCGCCAGGGGTGGAACACTGAAGCTTTCTTT.

This rearrangement joins TRBV9 to TRBJ2-5, with a weak D call TRBD2 (7 bases). The CDR3 consists of 16 residues. Trimming removed 4 bases from V and 1 base from J, with 17 bases in between. The germline gives CDR1 SGDLS, CDR2 YYNGEE. The CDR3 reads CASSYGGAGAQETQYF. CDR3 DNA: TGTGCCAGCAGCTACGGGGGTGCGGGGGCCCAAGAGACCCAGTACTTC.

The J gene is TRBJ2-1, the V gene TRBV4-2; 13 nucleotides agree with TRBD2. The CDR3 has 16 residues. V lost 1 base, J lost 7 bases, and 4 bases stayed unmatched. Per germline, CDR1 LGHNA and CDR2 YNFKEQ. The CDR3 reads CASSQAGLAGRNEQFF. CDR3 DNA sequence: TGTGCCAGCAGCCAAGCGGGACTAGCGGGGCGAAATGAGCAGTTCTTC.

The chain carries TRBV19 and TRBJ1-1, with D perhaps matching TRBD1 (5 bases). Per the germline V gene, CDR1 is LNHDA and CDR2 is SQIVND (reference sequence). Trimming removed 7 bases at V and 0 bases at J, with 21 bases between. CDR3 size: 17 residues. CDR3 sequence reads: CASTLRGGKGMNTEAFF. CDR3 sequence (DNA): TGTGCCAGTACCCTAAGGGGAGGGAAAGGGATGAACACTGAAGCTTTCTTT.

This clone was observed a handful of times. The chain uses TRBV4-1 and TRBJ2-5, with D possibly TRBD2 on 6 matching bases. This CDR3 contains 16 residues. The V gene lost 0 bases and the J gene lost 7 bases, with 18 bases spanning the gap. The germline V gene has CDR1 MGHRA and CDR2 YSYEKL. The CDR3 DNA is TGCGCCAGCAGCCAAGATCCGGTAGCGGAGTTCCGGACCCAGTACTTC. Its protein is CASSQDPVAEFRTQYF.

The J gene is TRBJ1-2, the V gene TRBV7-8; 8 positions match TRBD1. V gave up 5 bases and J gave up 5 bases; unmatched junction bases: 10. The CDR3 length is 15 residues. CDR1 SGHVS and CDR2 FQNEAQ come from the germline V gene. CDR3 protein: CASSPTSGQVYGYTF. CDR3 sequence (DNA): TGTGCCAGCAGCCCGACGTCGGGACAGGTGTATGGCTACACCTTC.

In the case of this clone: Other nucleotide sequences from this sample produce the same CDR3. The V gene is TRBV19, the J gene TRBJ1-5, with 7 bases aligning to TRBD1. Germline CDR1 LNHDA, CDR2 SQIVND (reference sequence). The V gene end was trimmed by 4 bases and the J gene end by 1 base; junction bases not matched to a gene: 4. CDR3 size: 15 residues. The chain's CDR3 is CASSTTGVSNQPQHF. DNA for the CDR3: TGTGCCAGTAGTACCACAGGGGTGAGCAATCAGCCCCAGCATTTT.

V gene TRBV5-1 combines with J gene TRBJ2-7, with 7 bases identical to TRBD1. The germline gives CDR1 SGHRS, CDR2 YFSETQ. With 4 bases clipped from V and 0 bases from J, the junction kept 4 bases outside the gene matches. There are 14 residues in the CDR3. The CDR3 sequence: CASSTGQASYEQYF. CDR3 sequence (DNA): TGCGCCAGCAGCACCGGACAGGCCTCCTACGAGCAGTACTTC.

Details on this clone: The sample carries other DNA sequences with the same CDR3. This chain links TRBV30 with TRBJ1-5; TRBD1 matches at 7 bases. Germline V gene lookup returns CDR1 GTSNPN and CDR2 SVGIG (reference sequence). The CDR3 contains 14 residues. V was pared by 3 bases and J by 1 base, with 3 bases of the junction left unmatched. DNA for the CDR3: TGTGCCTGGAGCTTGGGACAGAGCAATCAGCCCCAGCATTTT. Residues: CAWSLGQSNQPQHF.

V gene TRBV2 combines with J gene TRBJ1-4; D not resolved. Deletions cut 5 bases from V and 6 bases from J, with 10 bases between. From germline, CDR1 is SNHLY and CDR2 FYNNEI. CDR3 length: 13 residues. The CDR3 DNA sequence: TGTGCCAGCAGTCCACAGTCGGATGAAAAACTGTTTTTT. Encoded protein: CASSPQSDEKLFF. Filled out from reference TRBV2 and TRBJ1-4, the complete variable domain reads EPEVTQTPSHQVTQMGQEVILRCVPISNHLYFYWYRQILGQKVEFLVSFYNNEISEKSEIFDDQFSVERPDGSNFTLKIRSTKLEDSAMYFCASSPQSDEKLFFGSGTQLSVL.

With respect to this clone: At one boundary the junction diverges from the germline segment, which might be a read error. This rearrangement joins TRBV7-9 to TRBJ1-4, with a tentative D call TRBD1 (5 bases). This CDR3 region has 16 residues. The germline CDR1 and CDR2 sequences are SEHNR and FQNEAQ (reference sequence). The CDR3 DNA follows: TGTGCCAGCAGCCAAAATAGGGGCGCGCTTGATGAAAAACTGCTTTTT. Amino acids: CASSQNRGALDEKLLF.

The genes are TRBV7-3 and TRBJ2-1; no clear D. CDR1 SGHTA and CDR2 FQGTGA come from the germline V gene. V lost 5 bases, J lost 1 base, and 12 bases lay in between. The length of the CDR3 is 15 residues. The CDR3 loop is CASSKHSGSYNEQFF. The DNA of the CDR3 is TGTGCCAGCAGCAAACACTCCGGGTCCTACAATGAGCAGTTCTTC.

V and J are TRBV5-1 and TRBJ2-5; maybe TRBD1 (6 bases). The V and J ends lost 1 base and 2 bases respectively, with 15 bases between them. CDR1 is SGHRS and CDR2 is YFSETQ in the germline V gene. CDR3 length equals 16 residues. In nucleotides, the CDR3 is TGCGCCAGCAGCTTGCTGGGGGCTGGGGGACAAGAGACCCAGTACTTC. Protein sequence: CASSLLGAGGQETQYF.

The chain has TRBV6-9 and TRBJ1-3, with 8 bases matching TRBD1. Trimming took 6 bases from V and 3 from J; bases not matched to a gene: 13. Germline-derived CDR1 and CDR2 are MNHGY and SVAAGI. The CDR3 is 17 residues long. For the CDR3, the DNA is TGTGCCAGCAGCCAAAAGCCGACAGGGGCCCTTGGAAACACCATATATTTT. Protein: CASSQKPTGALGNTIYF.

V is TRBV6-4 and J is TRBJ2-2, with 13 bases aligning to TRBD2. This CDR3 spans 15 amino acids. The germline V gene encodes CDR1 MRHNA and CDR2 SNTAGT. J gave up 3 bases and V 8 bases, and 3 bases lay outside the gene matches. The chain's CDR3 is CASRTSGGHTGELFF. CDR3 nucleotide sequence: TGTGCCAGCCGGACTAGCGGGGGTCACACCGGGGAGCTGTTTTTT.

V gene TRBV18 combines with J gene TRBJ2-5; D remains ambiguous. CDR3 length: 14 amino acids. Trimming removed 2 bases at V and 0 bases at J, with 7 bases between. The V gene's germline CDR1 is KGHSH and CDR2 LQKENI. The CDR3 sequence is CASSPTTYQETQYF. CDR3 sequence (DNA): TGTGCCAGCTCACCAACTACGTACCAAGAGACCCAGTACTTC.

V and J are TRBV5-6 and TRBJ2-7; D is possibly TRBD1 (7 bases). The CDR3 runs to 11 residues. Per germline, CDR1 SGHDT and CDR2 YYEEEE. Trimming stripped 2 bases from V and 11 bases from J, with 11 bases between. CDR3 nucleotides: TGTGCCAGCAGCTTTGACAGGGAGGAGTACTTC. It encodes CASSFDREEYF.

The chain recombines TRBV20-1 with TRBJ1-1; 9 bases agree with TRBD1. The CDR3 is 11 residues long. Per the germline V gene, CDR1 is DFQATT and CDR2 is SNEGSKA (reference sequence). The CDR3 sequence is CGGQGDTEAFF. As DNA, the CDR3 is TGCGGGGGACAGGGAGACACTGAAGCTTTCTTT.

V is TRBV7-2 and J is TRBJ2-3; 9 bases match TRBD2. V lost 5 bases to trimming and J lost 7 bases; unmatched junction nucleotides: 13. Germline CDR1 is SGHTA and CDR2 is FQGNSA. The CDR3 has 16 amino acids. The CDR3 region is CASSPRGLAGSYTQYF. The CDR3 nucleotides are TGTGCCAGCAGCCCCAGGGGCCTAGCGGGGAGTTATACGCAGTATTTT.

This chain's CDR3 is CASTLDVYEQYF. In DNA form, the CDR3 reads TGTGCCAGCACCCTAGATGTCTACGAGCAGTACTTC. The V gene is TRBV2, the J gene TRBJ2-7, with D hard to call. CDR3 size: 12 residues. Looked up from germline, CDR1 is SNHLY and CDR2 is FYNNEI. The V gene lost 7 bases and the J gene lost 3 bases, with 10 bases spanning the gap. The whole variable domain, remainder taken from reference TRBV2 and TRBJ2-7, is EPEVTQTPSHQVTQMGQEVILRCVPISNHLYFYWYRQILGQKVEFLVSFYNNEISEKSEIFDDQFSVERPDGSNFTLKIRSTKLEDSAMYFCASTLDVYEQYFGPGTRLTVT.

The genes are TRBV19 and TRBJ1-1; D possibly corresponds to TRBD1 (5 bases). The V gene's germline CDR1 is LNHDA and CDR2 SQIVND (reference sequence). V dropped 3 bases and J dropped 4 bases, with 9 bases sitting between them. CDR3 length equals 13 residues. This chain's CDR3 is CASSMGGSTEAFF. CDR3 sequence (DNA): TGTGCCAGTAGTATGGGGGGGAGCACTGAAGCTTTCTTT.

CDR3 DNA: TGTGCCAGCAGCTTAGAGAGTCGGGGGGTTGTAGCTTTCTTT. Translation gives CASSLESRGVVAFF. J is TRBJ1-1 and V is TRBV7-8, with TRBD1 as a possible D gene (5 bases). CDR1 SGHVS and CDR2 FQNEAQ come from the germline V gene. CDR3 length: 14 residues. V lost 1 base and J 10 bases, leaving 16 bases between the germline ends.

This chain's CDR3 is CASSYSGTGNGYTF. The CDR3 bases are TGTGCCAGCAGTTATTCAGGGACAGGGAATGGCTACACCTTC. The V call is TRBV7-9, the J call TRBJ1-2; 9 positions match TRBD1. This CDR3 is 14 amino acids long. The germline V gene has CDR1 SEHNR and CDR2 FQNEAQ (reference sequence). V lost 6 bases and J lost 6; bases outside the gene matches: 8.

The chain is built from TRBV5-1 and TRBJ2-2, with TRBD1 identical over 7 bases. CDR1 SGHRS and CDR2 YFSETQ come from the germline V gene. J was trimmed by 2 bases and V by 0 bases; bases with no gene match: 4. This CDR3 contains 16 residues. The CDR3 DNA reads TGCGCCAGCAGCTTGGCGGGGACAGACAACACCGGGGAGCTGTTTTTT. This encodes CASSLAGTDNTGELFF.

The genes are TRBV29-1 and TRBJ1-1, with D uncertain. The CDR3 length is 11 residues. The V end was cut by 4 bases, the J end by 8 bases, with 11 bases between. Germline CDR1 SQVTM, CDR2 ANQGSEA. The CDR3 DNA sequence: TGCAGCGTTGTTTTTGTGACAGAAGCTTTCTTT. Protein: CSVVFVTEAFF.